The 32 T cell receptor beta chains presented below share a single source sample, sequenced in a study of blood T cell repertoires in COVID-19. Clones were read by immunoSEQ multiplex PCR, and TCRdb kept only the in-frame ones, dropping some. The repertoire includes hundreds of thousands of clones, about 87% of them detected once, and 1.3% sits in the top ten. Sequencing was done on a sample of peripheral blood. The receptors stem from a man aged 70 or older with acute or convalescent COVID-19.

The chain employs TRBV20-1 and TRBJ1-5; TRBD1 agrees at 9 bases. The CDR3 covers 15 residues. Germline V lookup: CDR1 DFQATT, CDR2 SNEGSKA (reference sequence). The V and J ends lost 3 bases and 1 base, in that order; junction bases with no gene match: 4. The CDR3 protein is CSASLTGGSNQPQHF. The CDR3, as DNA: TGCAGTGCTAGTTTGACAGGGGGAAGCAATCAGCCCCAGCATTTT.

This chain connects TRBV19 to TRBJ1-2; the D gene is possibly TRBD1 (6 bases). Germline V gives CDR1 LNHDA, CDR2 SQIVND (reference sequence). V lost 1 base, J lost 4 bases, and 10 bases lay in between. The CDR3 has 14 amino acids. DNA of the CDR3: TGTGCCAGTAGTATAGGGGGCAGGGGCTATGGCTACACCTTC. As protein: CASSIGGRGYGYTF.

The chain recombines TRBV5-1 with TRBJ1-2; TRBD1 might be the D (5 bases). V was cut by 3 bases and J by 2 bases, with 8 bases left in between. Germline CDR1 is SGHRS and CDR2 is YFSETQ. The CDR3 sequence is 13 residues long. The CDR3 nucleotides read TGCGCCAGCAGCTCTTCAGGGAACTATGGCTACACCTTC. This gives the protein CASSSSGNYGYTF.

This chain connects TRBV6-5 to TRBJ1-2; a possible D gene is TRBD1 (5 bases). Trimming pared 0 bases from V and 7 bases from J, leaving 12 bases between. Per germline, CDR1 MNHEY and CDR2 SVGAGI. The CDR3 extends over 14 amino acids. CDR3 coding DNA: TGTGCCAGCAGTTACTCGGGGGGAAAAAGTGGCTACACCTTC. Its translation: CASSYSGGKSGYTF.

V gene TRBV19 combines with J gene TRBJ1-5, with D tentatively TRBD1 (5 bases). The germline V gene encodes CDR1 LNHDA and CDR2 SQIVND (reference sequence). The V and J ends lost 3 bases and 5 bases respectively, with 11 bases between them. This CDR3 contains 14 residues. The CDR3 here is CASSIQGFDQPQHF. CDR3 DNA: TGTGCCAGTAGTATTCAGGGATTCGATCAGCCCCAGCATTTT.

The V gene is TRBV11-2, the J gene TRBJ2-3, with 7 bases that match TRBD2. V shed 2 bases, J shed 5 bases, and the junction held 4 bases outside the gene matches. The CDR3 is made up of 14 amino acids. Per germline, CDR1 SGHAT and CDR2 FQNNGV. This CDR3 is CASSLPSGGDTQYF. CDR3 DNA: TGTGCCAGCAGCTTACCTAGCGGTGGAGATACGCAGTATTTT.

This clone was seen more than once but under ten times. The CDR3 reads CASSLWVSRQPSTGGGYTF. In DNA form, the CDR3 reads TGTGCCAGCAGCTTGTGGGTGTCGCGGCAGCCCTCCACCGGGGGTGGCTACACCTTC. J is TRBJ1-2 and V is TRBV5-4; D is possibly TRBD1 (5 bases). The CDR3 has 19 amino acids. Germline V gene sequence: CDR1 SGHNT, CDR2 YYREEE (reference sequence). V lost 1 base and J lost 7, with 29 bases in between.

The chain recombines TRBV9 with TRBJ2-4, with D unclear. The germline V gene has CDR1 SGDLS and CDR2 YYNGEE. V was pared by 1 base and J by 8 bases, with 10 bases between. The CDR3 covers 13 residues. Here the CDR3 reads CASSVSLTDIQYF. In nucleotides, the CDR3 is TGTGCCAGCAGCGTATCACTTACGGACATTCAGTACTTC.

The CDR3 sequence: CASSPGTSGARSDTQYF. The CDR3, as DNA: TGTGCCAGCTCACCAGGTACTAGCGGGGCCCGTTCAGATACGCAGTATTTT. The rearrangement links TRBV18 to TRBJ2-3, with TRBD2 identical over 10 bases. Germline trimming cut 2 bases from V and 4 bases from J; bases unmatched to any gene: 9. The CDR3 length is 17 residues. Germline CDR1 reads KGHSH; CDR2 reads LQKENI.

The rearrangement joins TRBV4-3 to TRBJ1-3; the D gene is possibly TRBD1 (5 bases). Per the germline V gene, CDR1 is LGHNA and CDR2 is YSLEER. The CDR3 is 14 amino acids. The germline V and J ends were trimmed by 4 bases and 2 bases, with 9 bases remaining between them. CDR3 DNA sequence: TGCGCCAGCAGCCGGCAGGGTCCTGGAAACACCATATATTTT. Translated, it gives CASSRQGPGNTIYF.

The chain recombines TRBV29-1 with TRBJ1-1, with 7 bases identical to TRBD1. Germline loops: CDR1 SQVTM, CDR2 ANQGSEA. The CDR3 spans 14 residues. V lost 2 bases to trimming and J lost 1 base; unmatched junction nucleotides: 4. The CDR3 spells CSVEKQGRNTEAFF. The CDR3 DNA reads as TGCAGCGTTGAAAAACAGGGGCGGAACACTGAAGCTTTCTTT.

The chain has TRBV4-3 and TRBJ2-7, with D tentatively TRBD1 (5 bases). This CDR3 spans 13 amino acids. V shed 1 base and J shed 8 bases, with 12 bases lying between them. Germline V gene lookup returns CDR1 LGHNA and CDR2 YSLEER. The CDR3 region is CASSQGPQGKQYF. The DNA for the CDR3 is TGCGCCAGCAGCCAAGGGCCCCAGGGAAAGCAGTACTTC.

The V call is TRBV18, the J call TRBJ2-7, with D possibly being TRBD2 (6 bases). V lost 2 bases and J 7 bases, leaving 24 bases between the germline ends. The CDR3 is made up of 17 amino acids. Germline CDR1 is KGHSH and CDR2 is LQKENI. CDR3 in amino acids: CASSPTSLGRGRREQYF. For the CDR3, the DNA is TGTGCCAGCTCACCAACTTCTCTAGGGCGGGGACGACGGGAGCAGTACTTC.

V gene TRBV2 combines with J gene TRBJ2-1; possibly TRBD2 for D (6 bases). This CDR3 contains 13 residues. V lost 3 bases and J 7 bases, leaving 10 bases between the germline ends. Germline V gene data show CDR1 as SNHLY and CDR2 as FYNNEI. CDR3 DNA sequence: TGTGCCAGCAGTGAGCGGGGCACGAATGAGCAGTTCTTC. This sequence encodes CASSERGTNEQFF.

The gene calls are TRBV19 and TRBJ2-3; 11 bases agree with TRBD2. Germline loops: CDR1 LNHDA, CDR2 SQIVND (reference sequence). The CDR3 is 15 amino acids. J was trimmed by 2 bases and V by 6 bases; bases with no gene match: 4. The CDR3 reads CASSRLAGFTDTQYF. The DNA for the CDR3 is TGTGCCAGTAGCAGACTAGCGGGGTTCACAGATACGCAGTATTTT.

J is TRBJ1-1 and V is TRBV11-2; a weak D match, TRBD1 (5 bases). The V gene's germline CDR1 is SGHAT and CDR2 FQNNGV. V was shortened by 2 bases and J by 2 bases, with 15 bases between the two germline ends. This CDR3 has 16 residues. The CDR3 reads CASSLIAGQANTEAFF. CDR3 DNA: TGTGCCAGCAGCTTAATAGCGGGGCAGGCAAACACTGAAGCTTTCTTT.

As regards this clone: Other nucleotide sequences in the sample specify the same CDR3. The rearrangement joins TRBV7-3 to TRBJ2-5, with 7 bases that match TRBD1. The V gene's germline CDR1 is SGHTA and CDR2 FQGTGA. The junction had 5 bases not matched to a gene; V was cut back by 5 bases and J by 5 bases. The CDR3 spans 13 residues. The CDR3 region is CASSQGVGETQYF. The DNA of the CDR3 is TGTGCCAGCAGCCAGGGGGTGGGTGAGACCCAGTACTTC.

This clone was detected once. The gene calls are TRBV28 and TRBJ1-3; perhaps TRBD1 as D (5 bases). This CDR3 comprises 17 residues. Trimming stripped 4 bases from V and 0 bases from J, with 16 bases between. Germline V gives CDR1 MDHEN, CDR2 SYDVKM. CDR3 loop: CASSSRWDYASGNTIYF. For the CDR3, the DNA is TGTGCCAGCAGTTCCCGATGGGACTACGCCTCTGGAAACACCATATATTTT.

This clone occurred once. V is TRBV6-5 and J is TRBJ1-1; tentatively, D is TRBD1 (5 bases). Germline assignment: CDR1 MNHEY and CDR2 SVGAGI. CDR3 length: 13 amino acids. The V end lost 6 bases, the J end lost 4 bases, and 12 bases lay between the germline ends. The DNA for the CDR3 is TGTGCCAGCAGCATACTCGGGGGCACTGAAGCTTTCTTT. Its protein is CASSILGGTEAFF.

The V and J genes are TRBV5-1 and TRBJ2-5; TRBD1 is a possible D gene (6 bases). V lost 5 bases to trimming and J lost 1 base, with 9 bases between them. From germline, CDR1 is SGHRS and CDR2 YFSETQ. The CDR3 sequence is 13 residues long. CDR3: CASSRTAQETQYF. Written as DNA, the CDR3 is TGCGCCAGCAGTCGGACAGCCCAAGAGACCCAGTACTTC.

This chain connects TRBV9 to TRBJ2-5; D is undetermined. The CDR3 contains 15 residues. The V gene lost 0 bases and the J gene lost 1 base, with 10 bases spanning the gap. Germline assignment: CDR1 SGDLS and CDR2 YYNGEE. The CDR3 DNA reads as TGTGCCAGCAGCGTAGATGCGGCTTCCCAAGAGACCCAGTACTTC. Translating gives CASSVDAASQETQYF. Full variable domain (missing parts from reference TRBV9 and TRBJ2-5): DSGVTQTPKHLITATGQRVTLRCSPRSGDLSVYWYQQSLDQGLQFLIQYYNGEERAKGNILERFSAQQFPDLHSELNLSSLELGDSALYFCASSVDAASQETQYFGPGTRLLVL.

The CDR3 bases are TGTGCCAGCAGCCATTTAGCGGGGGAGGGGGAGCTGTTTTTT. It specifies CASSHLAGEGELFF. V usage is TRBV3-1 (or the pseudogene TRBV3-2) and J usage is TRBJ2-2; 9 bases agree with TRBD2. This CDR3 is built from 14 residues. The V gene end was trimmed by 3 bases and the J gene end by 8 bases; junction bases not matched to a gene: 4. Germline V gene sequence: CDR1 LGHDT, CDR2 YNNKEL (reference sequence).

J is TRBJ2-2 and V is TRBV18; the D gene is possibly TRBD2 (5 bases). The CDR3 length is 16 residues. Germline CDR1 is KGHSH and CDR2 is LQKENI. Trimming removed 1 base at V and 5 bases at J, with 14 bases between. CDR3 protein: CASSPRAPGSTGELFF. CDR3 nucleotides: TGTGCCAGCTCACCACGGGCACCGGGGTCAACCGGGGAGCTGTTTTTT. The whole variable domain, remainder taken from reference TRBV18 and TRBJ2-2, is NAGVMQNPRHLVRRRGQEARLRCSPMKGHSHVYWYRQLPEEGLKFMVYLQKENIIDESGMPKERFSAEFPKEGPSILRIQQVVRGDSAAYFCASSPRAPGSTGELFFGEGSRLTVL.

The J gene is TRBJ1-1, the V gene TRBV2; D uncertain. The CDR3 is 14 residues long. Trimming took off 8 bases at V and 0 bases at J, with 13 bases between the two ends. CDR1 is SNHLY and CDR2 is FYNNEI in the germline V gene. This CDR3 is CASRTSSVNTEAFF. The CDR3 DNA follows: TGTGCCAGCCGTACCTCCTCAGTGAACACTGAAGCTTTCTTT.

The genes are TRBV5-1 and TRBJ2-7, with a tentative D call TRBD1 (7 bases). CDR3 size: 12 residues. V was cut by 7 bases and J by 3 bases, with 11 bases left in between. Germline V lookup: CDR1 SGHRS, CDR2 YFSETQ. DNA for the CDR3: TGCGCCAGCGCGGGACAGTACTACGAGCAGTACTTC. This codes for CASAGQYYEQYF.

The rearrangement links TRBV28 to TRBJ1-1, with TRBD1 identical over 11 bases. Germline V gene data show CDR1 as MDHEN and CDR2 as SYDVKM. CDR3 length: 16 amino acids. The junction had 8 bases not matched to a gene; V was cut back by 3 bases and J by 5 bases. For the CDR3, the DNA is TGTGCCAGCAGTTTTTTAGGACAGGGGGCGCGGACTGAAGCTTTCTTT. Its protein product is CASSFLGQGARTEAFF.

V is TRBV28 and J is TRBJ1-6; 10 nucleotides align to TRBD1. The germline V gene has CDR1 MDHEN and CDR2 SYDVKM. This CDR3 has 14 amino acids. J gave up 10 bases and V 7 bases, and 7 bases lay outside the gene matches. The chain's CDR3 is CASTAGTGVSPLHF. CDR3 DNA sequence: TGTGCCAGCACCGCCGGGACAGGGGTCTCACCCCTCCACTTT.

The chain uses TRBV6-2 or TRBV6-3 and TRBJ2-3; a weak D match, TRBD2 (6 bases). Trimming shortened V by 1 base and J by 7 bases, and 15 bases separated the two germline ends. CDR3 length: 15 residues. Looked up from germline, CDR1 is MNHEY and CDR2 is SVGEGT. The CDR3: CASSYLRDFRNTQYF. Here the CDR3 DNA reads TGTGCCAGCAGTTACTTGAGGGACTTTCGCAATACGCAGTATTTT.

The V gene is TRBV19, the J gene TRBJ2-1; TRBD2 matches at 13 bases. V lost 5 bases to trimming and J lost 4 bases; unmatched junction nucleotides: 14. Germline V gene data show CDR1 as LNHDA and CDR2 as SQIVND (reference sequence). The CDR3 sequence is 19 residues long. CDR3 loop: CASSYPPGLAGPQYNEQFF. The CDR3 nucleotides are TGTGCCAGTAGTTACCCTCCGGGACTAGCGGGGCCCCAATACAATGAGCAGTTCTTC.

This clone was recorded once. The V gene is TRBV7-7, the J gene TRBJ2-2; TRBD2 might be the D (5 bases). CDR3 length equals 17 residues. Germline V lookup: CDR1 SSHAT, CDR2 FNYEAQ (reference sequence). Trimming stripped 5 bases from V and 0 bases from J, with 16 bases between. The CDR3 DNA reads TGTGCCAGCAGCCCGAGAGGAGGCCTATCGAACACCGGGGAGCTGTTTTTT. This encodes CASSPRGGLSNTGELFF.

The chain is built from TRBV5-1 and TRBJ2-5; D is undetermined. The ends were cut back, 0 bases at V and 1 base at J, with 10 bases in the middle. Germline loops: CDR1 SGHRS, CDR2 YFSETQ. The CDR3 totals 15 residues. In DNA, the CDR3 is TGCGCCAGCAGCTTGGCAGGCACCCTCCAAGAGACCCAGTACTTC. Its translation: CASSLAGTLQETQYF.

The gene calls are TRBV4-3 and TRBJ2-5, with D perhaps TRBD1 (6 bases). CDR1 is LGHNA, CDR2 YSLEER, per germline. The CDR3 has 13 amino acids. Trimming shortened V by 4 bases and J by 2 bases, and 8 bases separated the two germline ends. As DNA, the CDR3 is TGCGCCAGCAGCCGGCAGGGGCAAGAGACCCAGTACTTC. Its protein product is CASSRQGQETQYF.